Listed below are T cell receptor beta chains from one sample, sequenced in a study of cytomegalovirus exposure and HLA in healthy donors. Data came from immunoSEQ multiplex PCR; TCRdb stores just in-frame clones and leaves some out. The table lists 100,000 to 150,000 clones, about two thirds of them singletons. Sequencing was done on a sample of PBMCs. All receptors derive from a woman in her 40s in good health and CMV-seropositive. CDR3s include the opening cysteine and the closing phenylalanine or tryptophan. A D gene is named only where the DNA matches it firmly. Some rows have no size entry. The others give once, few or many, or a class for an expanded clone.

v_call	j_call	clone_size	d_call	cdr3_length	cdr3_nt	cdr3_aa
TRBV27	TRBJ1-2	once	TRBD1	14	TGTGCCAGCAGTCTAGTTTGGGACAGCATAAACTACACCTTC	CASSLVWDSINYTF
TRBV9	TRBJ2-7	-	-	15	TGTGCCAGCAGCGTAGGAAGGGACATCACCTACGAGCAGTACTTC	CASSVGRDITYEQYF
TRBV6-1	TRBJ1-6	-	-	15	TGTGCCAGCAGTGTCGGGACAACGGGTAATTCACCCCTCCACTTT	CASSVGTTGNSPLHF
TRBV10-3	TRBJ1-2	few	TRBD1	14	TGTGCCATCAGTGATCCACAGGGGGCGAATGGCTACACCTTC	CAISDPQGANGYTF
TRBV5-1	TRBJ1-1	-	-	14	TGCGCCAGCAGCGTCAACGGAGGGAACACTGAAGCTTTCTTT	CASSVNGGNTEAFF
TRBV25-1	TRBJ1-5	-	-	14	TGTGCCAGCAGTGAAGGGACACGAAATCAGCCCCAGCATTTT	CASSEGTRNQPQHF
TRBV25-1	TRBJ2-7	-	TRBD2	15	TGTGCCAGCAGTGATCCGGGACTAGCGGGAGGCGAGCAGTACTTC	CASSDPGLAGGEQYF
TRBV7-9	TRBJ1-6	few	-	14	TGTGCCAGCAGCTTAGCAGGGGGAAATTCACCCCTCCACTTT	CASSLAGGNSPLHF
TRBV5-4	TRBJ2-2	-	TRBD1	15	TGTGCCAGCAGCTGGGACAGCCAGAACACCGGGGAGCTGTTTTTT	CASSWDSQNTGELFF
TRBV6-1	TRBJ1-2	-	TRBD1	15	TGTGCCAGCAGCAGGGAAGACAGGGGATGGAGCGGCTACACCTTC	CASSREDRGWSGYTF
TRBV5-1	TRBJ2-5	-	TRBD1	15	TGCGCCAGCAGCTCGACAGGGGCTCAACAAGAGACCCAGTACTTC	CASSSTGAQQETQYF
TRBV6-6	TRBJ1-1	-	TRBD1	14	TGTGCCAGCAGTTACGCCGGGACAGGGACTGAAGCTTTCTTT	CASSYAGTGTEAFF
TRBV7-9	TRBJ1-6	-	-	14	TGTGCCAGCAGCCTGTGGGGGGGGAGCTCACCCCTCCACTTT	CASSLWGGSSPLHF
TRBV9	TRBJ2-2	-	-	14	TGTGCCAGCAGCTATAGCGGTGGCACCGGGGAGCTGTTTTTT	CASSYSGGTGELFF
TRBV7-3	TRBJ2-1	-	-	13	TGTGCCAGCAGCTCCCAGGGTGGGAATGAGCAGTTCTTC	CASSSQGGNEQFF
TRBV4-3	TRBJ2-7	-	-	15	TGCGCCAGCAGCCAAGCCGGGGGATTTTCCTACGAGCAGTACTTC	CASSQAGGFSYEQYF
TRBV6-1	TRBJ1-5	-	-	16	TGTGCCAGCAGTGAGTTGGGACACGGGAATAATCAGCCCCAGCATTTT	CASSELGHGNNQPQHF
TRBV18	TRBJ1-6	few	-	14	TGTGCCAGCTCGCCGAGACAGCCTAATTCACCCCTCCACTTT	CASSPRQPNSPLHF
TRBV5-1	TRBJ1-2	-	TRBD1	13	TGCGCCAGCAGCTTGGCTACAGGGGATGGCTACACCTTC	CASSLATGDGYTF
TRBV6-5	TRBJ1-1	-	TRBD1	14	TGTGCCAGCAGTCAACAGGGGGCGAGCACTGAAGCTTTCTTT	CASSQQGASTEAFF
TRBV5-1	TRBJ2-7	few	TRBD1	16	TGCGCCAGCAGCTTGGAAGGGACAGGTTACTCCTACGAGCAGTACTTC	CASSLEGTGYSYEQYF
TRBV5-1	TRBJ2-3	-	TRBD2	15	TGCGCCAGCAGCTTGGTTCGCGGGGGGTCAGATACGCAGTATTTT	CASSLVRGGSDTQYF
TRBV7-7	TRBJ2-3	-	-	15	TGTGCTAGCAGCCGAATCGTCGGGAGCACAGATACGCAGTATTTT	CASSRIVGSTDTQYF
TRBV19	TRBJ2-3	-	-	16	TGTGCCAGTAGTATTTCGGCTGGCGGGGATCCAGATACGCAGTATTTT	CASSISAGGDPDTQYF
TRBV19	TRBJ1-3	-	-	13	TGTGCCAGTGCCGGGACAACTGGAAACACCATATATTTT	CASAGTTGNTIYF
TRBV9	TRBJ1-1	-	-	13	TGTGCCAGCAGTGAAACAGGAGACACTGAAGCTTTCTTT	CASSETGDTEAFF
TRBV7-2	TRBJ2-7	-	-	12	TGTGCCAGCAGCTTACCCCTCTACGAGCAGTACTTC	CASSLPLYEQYF
TRBV18	TRBJ1-1	once	TRBD1	13	TGTGCCAGCTCACTTGACAGGGTAACTGAAGCTTTCTTT	CASSLDRVTEAFF
TRBV7-8	TRBJ1-2	-	TRBD1	14	TGTGCCAGCAGCCTACTGACAGGGCCCGGCGGCTACACCTTC	CASSLLTGPGGYTF
TRBV2	TRBJ1-2	-	TRBD1	16	TGTGCCAGCAGTGAAGGGCCAGGGGGCATGAACTATGGCTACACCTTC	CASSEGPGGMNYGYTF
TRBV13	TRBJ2-1	-	TRBD1	12	TGTGCCAGCAGCTTAGGGACAGGGGAGCAGTTCTTC	CASSLGTGEQFF